This TCR beta chain was retrieved from a study of identical twins. Study-level findings and limits: With beta out-of-frame sequences, excess sharing by twins was weaker. Models predicted less out-of-frame TCR alpha sharing in monozygotic twins than was found.

CDR1 is SGHDT and CDR2 is YYEEEE in the germline V gene. The CDR3 is 15 residues long. V lost 4 bases to trimming and J lost 5 bases; unmatched junction nucleotides: 6. This clonotype turned up a few times. Its cognate antigen is unknown. Donors uniformly comprised healthy Caucasians. The authors used template switching to add a universal primer site and gave cDNA unique molecular identifiers. TCRdb analysed the 5' RACE reads with MiXCR anew, one entry per CDR3 protein. The top ten hold 0.98% of the sample, which has approximately 620,000 distinct CDR3 sequences, around 8.3% seen once. These sequences were also reported in another study, on yellow fever vaccine responses in identical twins.

The V gene is TRBV5-6, the J gene TRBJ2-1, with 10 bases lining up with TRBD2. This TCR was sampled from a woman between 18 and 29 years old in good health. Material: PBMCs. The CDR3 DNA reads as TGTGCCAGCAGCATACAACTAGCGGGAAACAATGAGCAGTTCTTC. It translates to CASSIQLAGNNEQFF.